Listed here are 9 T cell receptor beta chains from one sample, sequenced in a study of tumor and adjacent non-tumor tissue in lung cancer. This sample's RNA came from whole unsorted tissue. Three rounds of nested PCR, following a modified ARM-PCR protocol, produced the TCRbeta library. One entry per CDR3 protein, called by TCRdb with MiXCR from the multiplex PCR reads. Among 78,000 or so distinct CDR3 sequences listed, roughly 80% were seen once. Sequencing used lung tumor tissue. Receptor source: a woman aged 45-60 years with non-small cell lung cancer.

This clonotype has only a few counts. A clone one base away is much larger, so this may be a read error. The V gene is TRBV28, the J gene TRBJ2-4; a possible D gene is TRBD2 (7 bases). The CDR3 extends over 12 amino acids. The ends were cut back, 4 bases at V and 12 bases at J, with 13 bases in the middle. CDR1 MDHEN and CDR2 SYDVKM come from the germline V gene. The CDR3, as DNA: TGTGCCAGCAGTTCGGGGGGCGGTGATCAGTACTTC. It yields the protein CASSSGGGDQYF.

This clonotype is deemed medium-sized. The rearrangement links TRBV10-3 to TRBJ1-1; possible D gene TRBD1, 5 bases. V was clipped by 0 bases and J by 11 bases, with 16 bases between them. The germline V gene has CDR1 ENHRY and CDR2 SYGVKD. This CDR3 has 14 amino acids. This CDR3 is CAISESDLGLEAFF. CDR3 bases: TGTGCCATCAGTGAGTCCGACCTGGGGCTGGAGGCTTTCTTT.

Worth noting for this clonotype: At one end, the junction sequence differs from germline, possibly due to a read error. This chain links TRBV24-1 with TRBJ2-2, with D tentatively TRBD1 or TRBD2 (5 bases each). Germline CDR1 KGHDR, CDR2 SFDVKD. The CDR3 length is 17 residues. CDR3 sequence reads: CATSDETGFRGTRELFF. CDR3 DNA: TGTGCCACCAGTGACGAAACGGGGTTCCGAGGGACCAGGGAGCTTTTTTTT.

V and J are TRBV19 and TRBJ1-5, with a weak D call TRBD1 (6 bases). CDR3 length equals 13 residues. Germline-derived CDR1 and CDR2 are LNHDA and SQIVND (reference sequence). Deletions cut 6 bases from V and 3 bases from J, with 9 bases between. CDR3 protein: CASSAGVNQPQHF. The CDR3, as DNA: TGTGCCAGTAGCGCAGGGGTCAATCAGCCCCAGCATTTT. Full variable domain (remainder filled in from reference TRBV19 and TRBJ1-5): DGGITQSPKYLFRKEGQNVTLSCEQNLNHDAMYWYRQDPGQGLRLIYYSQIVNDFQKGDIAEGYSVSREKKESFPLTVTSAQKNPTAFYLCASSAGVNQPQHFGDGTRLSIL.

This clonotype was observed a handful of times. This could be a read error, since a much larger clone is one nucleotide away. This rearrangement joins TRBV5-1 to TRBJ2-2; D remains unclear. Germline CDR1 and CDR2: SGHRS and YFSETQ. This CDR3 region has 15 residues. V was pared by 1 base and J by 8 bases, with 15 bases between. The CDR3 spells CASSLTLVRKGELFF. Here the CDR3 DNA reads TGCGCCAGCAGCTTGACGCTAGTACGTAAAGGGGAGCTGTTTTTT.

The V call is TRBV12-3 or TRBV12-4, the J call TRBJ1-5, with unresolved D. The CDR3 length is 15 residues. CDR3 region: CISKTGAGSNQPQHF. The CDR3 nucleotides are TGTATCAGCAAAACCGGCGCGGGGAGCAATCAGCCCCAGCATTTT.

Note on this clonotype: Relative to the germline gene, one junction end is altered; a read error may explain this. The CDR3 spells CASSLGHGSNQPQHF. CDR3 DNA: TGTGCAAGCAGCCTGGGACATGGAAGCAATCAGCCCCAGCATTTT. The chain joins TRBV28 to TRBJ1-5; a weak D match, TRBD1 (6 bases). Germline V gene lookup returns CDR1 MDHEN and CDR2 SYDVKM. This CDR3 is built from 15 residues. The full variable domain, with the rest looked up from reference TRBV28 and TRBJ1-5, is DVKVTQSSRYLVKRTGEKVFLECVQDMDHENMFWYRQDPGLGLRLIYFSYDVKMKEKGDIPEGYSVSREKKERFSLILESASTNQTSMYLCASSLGHGSNQPQHFGDGTRLSIL.

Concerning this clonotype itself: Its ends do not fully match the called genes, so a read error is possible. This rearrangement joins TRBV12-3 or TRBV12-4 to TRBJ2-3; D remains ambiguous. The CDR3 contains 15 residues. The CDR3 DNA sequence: TGTGCCAGTAGTTTAGAGACACTAAGCACGTATACGCAGTATTTT. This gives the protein CASSLETLSTYTQYF.

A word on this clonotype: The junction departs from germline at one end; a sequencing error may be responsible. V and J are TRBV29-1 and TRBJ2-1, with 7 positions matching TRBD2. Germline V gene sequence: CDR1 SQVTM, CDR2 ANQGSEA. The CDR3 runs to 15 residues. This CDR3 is CSVEGVGGPGDEELF. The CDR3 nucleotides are TGCAGCGTTGAAGGGGTGGGAGGGCCAGGCGATGAGGAGCTCTTC.